The 2 T cell receptor beta chains below come from one sample, sequenced in a study of shared clonotypes between healthy human individuals (dated by TCRdb to about 2020). Receptor amplification or capture employed the immunoSEQ multiplex PCR assay. What TCRdb holds here is the immuneACCESS table cut down to in-frame rearrangements. Part of the clones is not present; checked against another copy, under half of the missing clones reflect an unresolved V gene, and the others are unexplained. For this sample there are about half a million clones; 81% appear just once. Together, the top ten hold more than 9.5% of the sample. The specimen was PBMCs. All receptors derive from a woman aged 40 to 50 in good health. Some clones in this sample may be carry-over from other donors' samples.

The J gene is TRBJ1-5, the V gene TRBV19; TRBD1 might be the D (6 bases). V lost 3 bases, J lost 7 bases, and 13 bases lay in between. The germline V gene has CDR1 LNHDA and CDR2 SQIVND (reference sequence). This CDR3 comprises 14 residues. This chain's CDR3 is CASSILGARQPQHF. The DNA for the CDR3 is TGTGCCAGTAGTATCCTGGGGGCACGGCAGCCCCAGCATTTT.

A remark on this clone: It differs at one base from a far larger clone, so likely a read error. Other DNA sequences within the sample encode an identical CDR3. The J gene is TRBJ1-1, the V gene TRBV30; no reliable D call. Trimming stripped 3 bases from V and 7 bases from J, with 24 bases between. In germline, CDR1 is GTSNPN, CDR2 SVGIG (reference sequence). This CDR3 is built from 16 residues. In DNA, the CDR3 is TGTGCCTGGAGGCCGAAGTTAGGACCTGGCGGGGATGAAGCTTTCTTT. The encoded protein is CAWRPKLGPGGDEAFF.